This record concerns one TCR beta chain sequence. Its antigen is not identified. The record originates from a study of blood T cells in healthy people across ages. Study in general: About one barcoded beta molecule per two T cells was the capture yield of template switching. Overall study results and limits: Diversity was estimated from one million T cells, and these estimates were considered underestimates.

Primers used in a second PCR of roughly 6 to 12 cycles were a sample-barcoded 5' primer and a J-beta primer mix. MiXCR, applied by TCRdb to the 5' RACE reads, yields one record per CDR3 protein. The sample contains fewer than 900,000 distinct CDR3 sequences, under 40% of which appear only once. Healthy Caucasian individuals from Russia aged roughly 6 to 100 served as donors. Investigators took about 10 milliliters of peripheral blood from every donor. This CDR3 spans 13 amino acids. The V and J ends lost 4 bases and 3 bases respectively, with 10 bases between them. CDR1 is LNHNV and CDR2 is YYDKDF in the germline V gene (reference sequence).

Sequences were obtained from blood. This chain links TRBV15 with TRBJ2-7, with no clear D. This receptor was obtained from a man between 18 and 29 years old in good health. The CDR3 here is CATSIVRGYEQYF. Written as DNA, the CDR3 is TGTGCCACCAGCATTGTCAGAGGCTACGAGCAGTACTTC.